This T cell receptor beta chain was obtained from a study of T-cell reconstitution after alpha-beta-depleted transplantation in children. V trimming: 7 bases; J trimming: 4 bases; junction bases outside the gene matches: 6. CDR3 length: 14 residues. A TCRbeta library incorporating unique molecular identifiers was prepared. TCRdb re-called the PCR reads with MiXCR, one entry per CDR3 protein. The repertoire holds some 350,000 distinct CDR3 sequences, 10% seen once, with 2% to 3% in the top ten. This TCR was recovered from a human donor who donated a stem cell graft to a child with acute lymphoblastic leukemia. The sample consisted of PBMCs from the stem cell graft donor, taken from the stem cell graft. The chain couples TRBV12-3 or TRBV12-4 to TRBJ2-1, with 8 nucleotides matching TRBD2. The CDR3 loop is CASTELAVYNEQFF. As DNA, the CDR3 is TGTGCCAGCACCGAACTAGCGGTATACAATGAGCAGTTCTTC.